This T cell receptor (beta chain) was sequenced for a study of regulatory T cells in long-lasting Graves disease (dated by TCRdb to the early 2020s). Notes on the research overall: Persistent Graves' disease meant more than 5 years of antithyroid drug treatment with TSH receptor autoantibodies that stayed positive. This study used TCR sequencing and RNA sequencing of peripheral blood to compare persistent Graves' disease patients against newly diagnosed Graves' disease patients. The study was registered as a clinical trial and conducted in China. TCR sequencing covered some 13 persistent and some 20 newly diagnosed Graves' disease patients, around 33 samples in total. On average, persistent Graves' disease patients in the clinical cohort had been on antithyroid drugs for around ten years.

Library creation used multiplex PCR. Sequencing was carried out with an Illumina HiSeq 4000. CDR3 regions were amplified by Arm-PCR with iRepertoire HTBI primers to construct TCR beta libraries. Before sequencing, the PCR products underwent gel purification. For the original study's pipeline: A total of 62 TRBV and 14 TRBJ segments were identified across samples and were used for gene usage analysis of CDR3 amino acid clonotypes. COPE and FqMerger were used to merge the filtered high-quality paired reads into contigs. BLAST was used to align contigs to the IMGT TRBV, TRBD and TRBJ reference genes, and CDR3 was defined following IMGT. Any clonotype with a frequency above 0.1% was counted as a highly expanded clone. Shannon entropy was used to measure repertoire diversity, and the Gini coefficient was used to measure V-J evenness. Public clonotypes were defined as clonotypes shared by more than one individual. The raw public reads went through TCRdb reprocessing: fastp at Q25, MiXCR clone calling, in-frame beta chains kept. Each CDR3 protein gets just one entry, which takes the most common genes and DNA from the rows behind it. Clone size and V and J calls follow TCRdb, not the original study. In this sample the table shows more than 300,000 distinct CDR3 sequences, roughly 25% of which occur a single time. Of the sample, approximately 28% falls within the top ten clones.

Worth noting for this clonotype: Its specific antigen is unknown. No base quality information exists; no much larger clone differs at one position.

What the authors observed across the whole study: TRBV28, TRBJ1-2 and TRBJ2-5 were preferentially used in persistent disease, while TRBV20-1 and TRBJ2-1 were favored in newly diagnosed disease. Persistent patients shared more public clonotypes among themselves (roughly 2,700) than newly diagnosed patients did (more than 950). Only peripheral blood was studied, because thyroid tissue, the primary lesion, was inaccessible. Sequencing and analysis were restricted to the TCR beta chain. Compared with newly diagnosed patients, persistent Graves' disease patients had lower TCR Shannon entropy and fewer highly expanded clones, which suggests clonal expansion. The authors noted that the small sample size was a limitation that may lower accuracy.

V loses 6 bases, J loses 3 bases, and the germline ends lie 11 bases apart. The CDR3 sequence holds 13 residues, the cysteine and phenylalanine included. Only the CDR3 part of the read is kept: 39 bases, read in frame from the first base. Taken from the germline V gene, the CDR1 and CDR2 loops are ENHRY and SYGVKD. Taken with the paper, the label for time point translates to: persistent/refractory GD, antithyroid drugs over 5 years with positive TRAb. For both TCR sequencing and RNA sequencing, RNA was extracted from PBMCs in TRIzol. The diagnosis of Graves' disease was made according to American Thyroid Association guidelines. Patients for the study were recruited at an endocrinology department in Xi'an, China. Each patient gave approximately 8.8 milliliters of peripheral blood, collected in an EDTA anticoagulant tube. Ficoll Paque Plus density gradient separation was used to isolate PBMCs, and no further T cell sorting was performed. An Agilent 2100 Bioanalyzer and agarose gel were used to assess RNA quality, and a NanoDrop 2000 was used to measure RNA concentration.

The sample consisted of peripheral blood mononuclear cells (PBMCs), taken when the disease was refractory, from a patient treated with antithyroid drugs. The clonotype comes from a woman aged 35 to 49 with Graves disease. Donor details come from another sample of the same person, matched by shared clones. The chain is made from TRBV10-3 and TRBJ1-2; a confident D gene designation cannot be given. The sequenced DNA: TGTGCCATCAGCAGCCCCTGGGACTATGGCTACACCTTC. Its protein reads: CAISSPWDYGYTF.